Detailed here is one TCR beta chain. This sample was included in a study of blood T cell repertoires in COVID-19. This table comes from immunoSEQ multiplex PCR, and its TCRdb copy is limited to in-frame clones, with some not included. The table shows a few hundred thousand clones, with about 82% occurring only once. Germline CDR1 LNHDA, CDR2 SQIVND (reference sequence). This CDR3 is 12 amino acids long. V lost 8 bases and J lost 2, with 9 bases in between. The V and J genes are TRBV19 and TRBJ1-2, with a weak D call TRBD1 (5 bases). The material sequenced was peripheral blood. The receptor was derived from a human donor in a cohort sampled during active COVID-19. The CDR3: CASRKGNYGYTF. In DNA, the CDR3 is TGTGCCAGTCGAAAGGGGAACTATGGCTACACCTTC.